This T cell receptor (beta chain) was retrieved from a study of blood T cell repertoires in COVID-19. Background on the study: Donors in the United States, Italy and Spain gave samples during acute or convalescent COVID-19.

Study processing details: Nucleated cell number was recorded as an estimate derived from reference gene primer amplification. TCRdb's copy holds only in-frame clones and misses some; the assay was immunoSEQ multiplex PCR. That table supplies the V and J calls and clone size; D and trimming were determined from the DNA. The sample holds under 200,000 clones, 76% seen once. The CDR3 is 15 amino acids. Germline CDR1 and CDR2: SGHNT and YENEEA. With V trimmed by 5 bases and J by 5 bases, 3 bases remained unmatched. The chain links TRBV11-3 to TRBJ2-1; 13 bases are shared with TRBD2. The clonotype was recovered from a woman older than 75 with acute or convalescent COVID-19. The specimen sequenced was peripheral blood. CDR3 DNA sequence: TGTGCCAGCAGCCCGGGACTAGCGGGAAACAATGAGCAGTTCTTC. It encodes CASSPGLAGNNEQFF.